This T cell receptor (beta chain) comes out of a study of T-cell reconstitution after alpha-beta-depleted transplantation in children. Ten or more counts support this clonotype. The TCRbeta library incorporated unique molecular identifiers. MiXCR, applied by TCRdb to the PCR reads, yields one record per CDR3 protein. The repertoire holds just under 550,000 distinct CDR3 sequences, with about 16% as singletons. The germline V gene encodes CDR1 LGHDT and CDR2 YNNKEL (reference sequence). The CDR3 totals 13 residues. V lost 4 bases to trimming and J lost 5 bases, with 12 bases between them. The sample was PBMCs from the stem cell graft donor, taken from the stem cell graft. This rearrangement joins TRBV3-1 to TRBJ2-7; D ambiguous. The receptor was isolated from a human donor who donated a stem cell graft to a child with acute lymphoblastic leukemia. DNA for the CDR3: TGTGCCAGCAGCCTTGGGTCGCTGGACGAGCAGTACTTC. Protein: CASSLGSLDEQYF.